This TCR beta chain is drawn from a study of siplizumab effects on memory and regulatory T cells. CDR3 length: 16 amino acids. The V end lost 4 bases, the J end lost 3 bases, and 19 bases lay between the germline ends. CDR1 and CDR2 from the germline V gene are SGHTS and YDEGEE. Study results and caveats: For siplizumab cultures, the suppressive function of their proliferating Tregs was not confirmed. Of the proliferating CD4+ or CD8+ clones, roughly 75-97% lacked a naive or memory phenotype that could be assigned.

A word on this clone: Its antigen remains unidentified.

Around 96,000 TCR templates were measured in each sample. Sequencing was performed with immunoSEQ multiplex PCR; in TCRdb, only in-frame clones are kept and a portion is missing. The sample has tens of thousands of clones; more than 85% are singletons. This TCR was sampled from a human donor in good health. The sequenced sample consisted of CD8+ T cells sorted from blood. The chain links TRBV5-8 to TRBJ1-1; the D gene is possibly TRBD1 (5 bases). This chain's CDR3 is CASSPRQPGVYTEAFF. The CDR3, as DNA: TGTGCCAGCAGCCCAAGACAGCCAGGCGTATACACTGAAGCTTTCTTT.